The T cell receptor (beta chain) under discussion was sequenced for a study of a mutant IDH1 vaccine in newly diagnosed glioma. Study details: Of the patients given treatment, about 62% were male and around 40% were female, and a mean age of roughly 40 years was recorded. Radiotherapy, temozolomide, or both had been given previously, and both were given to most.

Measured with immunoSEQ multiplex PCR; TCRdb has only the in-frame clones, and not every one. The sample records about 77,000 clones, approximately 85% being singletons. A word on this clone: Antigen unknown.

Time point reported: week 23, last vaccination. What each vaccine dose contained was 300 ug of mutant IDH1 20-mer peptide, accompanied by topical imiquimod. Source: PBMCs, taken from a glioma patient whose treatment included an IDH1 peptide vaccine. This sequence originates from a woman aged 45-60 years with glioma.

The CDR3 sequence: CASSAGQYEQYF. CDR3 bases: TGCGCCAGCAGCGCGGGCCAGTACGAGCAGTACTTC. The chain has TRBV5-1 and TRBJ2-7, with D perhaps TRBD2 (5 bases). Germline values: CDR1 SGHRS, CDR2 YFSETQ. This CDR3 is built from 12 residues. Trimming took 4 bases from V and 4 from J, leaving 9 bases between them.